The sequence of this T cell receptor (beta chain) was determined in a study of OX40 agonist ivuxolimab in advanced cancers. Trimming took off 3 bases at V and 2 bases at J, with 10 bases between the two ends. This CDR3 has 14 amino acids. Germline CDR1 reads MGHDK; CDR2 reads SYGVNS. Sequencing used immunoSEQ multiplex PCR; TCRdb keeps in-frame clones, though not all of them. Of about 76,000 clones in the sample, roughly 86% were seen once. Source: CD4+ or CD8+ T cells sorted from blood, taken in a trial of the OX40 agonist ivuxolimab. The source of this sequence is an adult with an advanced solid tumor such as melanoma, head and neck, liver or kidney cancer. This chain links TRBV25-1 with TRBJ1-2; D is uncertain. In nucleotides, the CDR3 is TGTGCCAGCAGTGACAGGCGATACAACTATGGCTACACCTTC. Protein product: CASSDRRYNYGYTF.